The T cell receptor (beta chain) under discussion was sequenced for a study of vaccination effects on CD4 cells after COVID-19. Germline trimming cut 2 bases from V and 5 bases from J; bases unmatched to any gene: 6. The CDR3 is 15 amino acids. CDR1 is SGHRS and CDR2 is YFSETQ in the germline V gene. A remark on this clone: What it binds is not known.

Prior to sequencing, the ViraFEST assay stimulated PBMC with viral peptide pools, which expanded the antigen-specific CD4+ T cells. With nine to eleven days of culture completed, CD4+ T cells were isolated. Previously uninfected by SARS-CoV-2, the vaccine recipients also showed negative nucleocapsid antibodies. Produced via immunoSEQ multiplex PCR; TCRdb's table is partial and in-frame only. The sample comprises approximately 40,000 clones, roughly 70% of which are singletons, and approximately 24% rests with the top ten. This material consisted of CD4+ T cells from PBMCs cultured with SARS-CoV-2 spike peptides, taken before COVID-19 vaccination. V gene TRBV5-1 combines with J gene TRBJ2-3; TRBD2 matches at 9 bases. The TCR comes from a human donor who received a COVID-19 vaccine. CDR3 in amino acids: CASSFQAGGLDTQYF. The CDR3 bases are TGCGCCAGCAGCTTCCAAGCGGGAGGATTAGATACGCAGTATTTT.